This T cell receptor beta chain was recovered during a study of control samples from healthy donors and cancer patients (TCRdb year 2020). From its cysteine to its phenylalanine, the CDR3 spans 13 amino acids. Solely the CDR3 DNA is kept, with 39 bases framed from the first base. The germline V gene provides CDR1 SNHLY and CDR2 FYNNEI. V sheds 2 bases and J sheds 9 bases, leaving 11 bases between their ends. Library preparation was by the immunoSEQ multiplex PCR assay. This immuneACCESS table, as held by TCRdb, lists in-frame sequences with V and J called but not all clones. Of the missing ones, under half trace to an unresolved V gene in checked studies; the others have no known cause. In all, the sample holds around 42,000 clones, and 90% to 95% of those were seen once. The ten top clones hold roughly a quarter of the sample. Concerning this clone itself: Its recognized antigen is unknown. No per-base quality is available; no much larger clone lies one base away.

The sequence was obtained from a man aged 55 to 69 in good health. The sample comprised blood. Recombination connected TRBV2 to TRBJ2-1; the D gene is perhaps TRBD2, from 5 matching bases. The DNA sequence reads TGTGCCAGCAGTGAACGGGGAATTAGTGAGCAGTTCTTC. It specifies CASSERGISEQFF.